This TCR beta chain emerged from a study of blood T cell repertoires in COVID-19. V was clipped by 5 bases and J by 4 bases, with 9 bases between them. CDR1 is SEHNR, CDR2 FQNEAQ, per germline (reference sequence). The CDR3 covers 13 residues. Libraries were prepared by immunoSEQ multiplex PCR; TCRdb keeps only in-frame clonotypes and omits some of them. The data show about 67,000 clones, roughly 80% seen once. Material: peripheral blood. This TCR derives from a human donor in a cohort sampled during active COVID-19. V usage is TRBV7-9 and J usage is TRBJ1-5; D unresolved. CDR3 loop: CASSPTGNQPQHF. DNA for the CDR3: TGTGCCAGCAGCCCCACGGGGAATCAGCCCCAGCATTTT.